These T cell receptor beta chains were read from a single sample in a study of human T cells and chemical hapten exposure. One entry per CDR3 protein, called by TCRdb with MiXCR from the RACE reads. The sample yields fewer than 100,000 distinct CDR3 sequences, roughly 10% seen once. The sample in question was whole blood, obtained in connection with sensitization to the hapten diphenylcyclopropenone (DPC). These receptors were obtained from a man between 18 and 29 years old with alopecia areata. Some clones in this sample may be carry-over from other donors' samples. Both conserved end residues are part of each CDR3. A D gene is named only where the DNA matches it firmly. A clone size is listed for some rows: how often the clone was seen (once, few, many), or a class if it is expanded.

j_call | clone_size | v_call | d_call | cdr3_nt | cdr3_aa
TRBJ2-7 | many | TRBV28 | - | TGTGCCAGCAGTCTAGCGGCAGGGGCCTCTAGGATACCCTCCTACGAGCAGTACTTC | CASSLAAGASRIPSYEQYF
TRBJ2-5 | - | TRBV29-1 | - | TGCAGCGTTGACAGGGGCCTCGAAGAGACCCAGTACTTC | CSVDRGLEETQYF
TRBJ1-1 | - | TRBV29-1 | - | TGCAGCGCTGAAGAAAACACTGAAGCTTTCTTT | CSAEENTEAFF
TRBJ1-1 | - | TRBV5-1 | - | TGCGCCAGCAGCTTGAGGAGTTTCCTAGGGGACACTGAAGCTTTCTTT | CASSLRSFLGDTEAFF
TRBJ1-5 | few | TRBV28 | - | TGTGCCAGCAGTTTCGGGGTCAAGAGCAATCAGCCCCAGCATTTT | CASSFGVKSNQPQHF
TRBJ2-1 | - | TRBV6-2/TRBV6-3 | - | TGTGCCAGCAGTCCTACAGGGGCGGGGTACAATGAGCAGTTCTTC | CASSPTGAGYNEQFF
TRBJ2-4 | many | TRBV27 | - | TGTGCCAGCAGTAGCGTCTTGGGGCTCCGAAACATTCAGTACTTC | CASSSVLGLRNIQYF
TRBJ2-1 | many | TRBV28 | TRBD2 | TGTGCCACCTCCCTAGCGGGGGTCAACAATGAGCAGTTCTTC | CATSLAGVNNEQFF
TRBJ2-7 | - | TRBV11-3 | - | TGTGCCAGCAGCTTAGAGGTCGACAGTCCTGAGCAGTACTTC | CASSLEVDSPEQYF
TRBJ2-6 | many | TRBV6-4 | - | TGTGCCAGCAGTGACATCTCTGGGGCCAACGTCCTGACTTTC | CASSDISGANVLTF
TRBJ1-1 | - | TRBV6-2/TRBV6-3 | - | TGTGCCAGCAGCCCAACGTTCGAAGCTTTCTTT | CASSPTFEAFF
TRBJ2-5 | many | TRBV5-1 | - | TGCGCCAGCAGCTTCGACTACCAAGAGACCCAGTACTTC | CASSFDYQETQYF
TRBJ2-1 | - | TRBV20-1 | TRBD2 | TGCAGTGCTAGGCAAGGTGGGCCTAGCGGTGACTCCAATGAGCAGTTCTTC | CSARQGGPSGDSNEQFF
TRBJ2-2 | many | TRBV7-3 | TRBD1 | TGTGCCAGCAGCTCCCGCGGGACAGGGGGCATCGGGGAGCTGTTTTTT | CASSSRGTGGIGELFF
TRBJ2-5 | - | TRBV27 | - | TGTGCCAGCAGTTTATGGAGCGGGCAAGAGACCCAGTACTTC | CASSLWSGQETQYF
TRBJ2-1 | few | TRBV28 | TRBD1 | TGTGCCAGCAGTTCTACAGGGGGCGTAATCTATGAGCAGTTCTTC | CASSSTGGVIYEQFF
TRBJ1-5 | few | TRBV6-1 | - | TGTGCCAGCAGGGGCATTCATAGCAATCAGCCCCAGCATTTT | CASRGIHSNQPQHF
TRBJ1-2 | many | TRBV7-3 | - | TGTGCCAGCACCGGGAACGGGGGTGGCTACACCTTC | CASTGNGGGYTF
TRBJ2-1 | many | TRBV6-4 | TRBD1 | TGTGCCAGCAGTGACTCCCCGGGACAGGGGGGTAATGAGCAGTTCTTC | CASSDSPGQGGNEQFF
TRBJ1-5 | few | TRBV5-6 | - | TGTGCCAGCAGCTTGGGTATCAGCAGGGTCAATCAGCCCCAGCATTTT | CASSLGISRVNQPQHF
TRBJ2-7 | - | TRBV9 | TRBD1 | TGTGCCAGCAGCGTAGCAGGGGGCCCCTACGAGCAGTACTTC | CASSVAGGPYEQYF
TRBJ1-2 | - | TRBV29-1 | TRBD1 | TGCAGCGTTGAGTTCAGAGGGGGCAACTATGGCTACACCTTC | CSVEFRGGNYGYTF
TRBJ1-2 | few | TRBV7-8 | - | TGTGCCAGCGGGCTCGTGCCGGGGTATGGCTACACCTTC | CASGLVPGYGYTF
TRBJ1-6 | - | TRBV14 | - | TGTGCCAGCAGCCTGCGACAGCCCAGTCCCAGCTCCTATAATTCACCCCTCCACTTT | CASSLRQPSPSSYNSPLHF
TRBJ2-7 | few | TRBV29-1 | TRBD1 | TGCAGCGTTGAAGGGACAGGGGAGCAATACGAGCAGTACTTC | CSVEGTGEQYEQYF
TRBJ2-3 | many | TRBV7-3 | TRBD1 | TGTGCCAGCAGCCTGACAGGGAGCACAGATACGCAGTATTTT | CASSLTGSTDTQYF
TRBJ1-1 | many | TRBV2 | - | TGTGCCAGCAGTGGGGGGCGGGAAACTGAAGCTTTCTTT | CASSGGRETEAFF
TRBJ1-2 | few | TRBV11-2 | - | TGTGCCAGCAGCCCGCAGGTTGTTGGCGGCTACACCTTC | CASSPQVVGGYTF
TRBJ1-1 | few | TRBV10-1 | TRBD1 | TGCGCCAGCAGTGAATACAGGGGGACTGAAGCTTTCTTT | CASSEYRGTEAFF
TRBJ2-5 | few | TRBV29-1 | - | TGCAGCGTTGGACATAGGATCCAAGAGACCCAGTACTTC | CSVGHRIQETQYF
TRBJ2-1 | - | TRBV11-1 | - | TGTGCCAGCAGCTTAGCTTGGGACCGGTCCTACAATGAGCAGTTCTTC | CASSLAWDRSYNEQFF
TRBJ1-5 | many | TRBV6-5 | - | TGTGCCAGCAGCCCCGAGGGAGCGGACCGGCCCCAGCATTTT | CASSPEGADRPQHF
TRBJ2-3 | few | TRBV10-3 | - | TGTGCCTCAACCGGTGGCATGGCAGATACGCAGTATTTT | CASTGGMADTQYF
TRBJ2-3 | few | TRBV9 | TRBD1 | TGTGCCAGCAGCTTCCGACAGGGTCGTGACACAGATACGCAGTATTTT | CASSFRQGRDTDTQYF
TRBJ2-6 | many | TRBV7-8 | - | TGTGCCAGCAGCTTAGGTGGGGCCAACGTCCTGACTTTC | CASSLGGANVLTF
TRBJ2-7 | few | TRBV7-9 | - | TGTGCCAGCACCCAAATTGGGCTGGGCGCCTACGAGCAGTACTTC | CASTQIGLGAYEQYF
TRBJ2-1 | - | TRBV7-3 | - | TGTGCCAGCAGCAGACAGAACAGGGCTTTGAATGAGCAGTTCTTC | CASSRQNRALNEQFF
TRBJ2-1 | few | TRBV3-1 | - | TGTGCCAGCAGCCAAGGACCGGGGGCTTACAATGAGCAGTTCTTC | CASSQGPGAYNEQFF
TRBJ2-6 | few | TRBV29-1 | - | TGCAGCGTTGTTCAGGCACGGACCTCTGGGGCCAACGTCCTGACTTTC | CSVVQARTSGANVLTF
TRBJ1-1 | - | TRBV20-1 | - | TGCAGTGCATTACCTCTACAGGGCAGCACTGAAGCTTTCTTT | CSALPLQGSTEAFF
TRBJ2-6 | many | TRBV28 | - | TGTGCCAGTTGGGAACAGGGAGACAACGTCCTGACTTTC | CASWEQGDNVLTF
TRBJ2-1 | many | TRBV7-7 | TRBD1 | TGTGCCAGCAGCTTATCAGGGGGTGAGCAGTTCTTC | CASSLSGGEQFF
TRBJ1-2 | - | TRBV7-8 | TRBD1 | TGTGCCAGCAGATTAAGATCGACAGGGGTGAAAGGCTACACCTTC | CASRLRSTGVKGYTF
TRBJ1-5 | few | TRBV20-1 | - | TGCAGTGCTACAGGGGCCCGATATAGCAATCAGCCCCAGCATTTT | CSATGARYSNQPQHF
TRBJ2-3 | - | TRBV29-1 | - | TGCAGCGGGCAGGGGCCAGATACGCAGTATTTT | CSGQGPDTQYF
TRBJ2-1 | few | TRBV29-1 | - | TGCAGCGTTGCCCCCTCACTCACCGGTGAGCAGTTCTTC | CSVAPSLTGEQFF
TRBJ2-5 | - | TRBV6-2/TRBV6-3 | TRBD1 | TGTGCCAGCAGCCCAGACAGGGTGCAAGAGACCCAGTACTTC | CASSPDRVQETQYF
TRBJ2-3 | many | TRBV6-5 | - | TGTGCCAGCAGTTCCTCAGGGGTCCGCACAGATACGCAGTATTTT | CASSSSGVRTDTQYF
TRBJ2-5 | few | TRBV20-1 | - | TGCAGTGCTAGAGGGACATCTGAGACCCAGTACTTC | CSARGTSETQYF
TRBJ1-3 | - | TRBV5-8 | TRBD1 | TGTGTCAGCAGCTCCCGGGACAGTTCTGGAAACACCATATATTTT | CVSSSRDSSGNTIYF
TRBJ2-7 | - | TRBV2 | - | TGTGCCAGCAGGGGGACCGTAAGAAACCACGAGCAGTACTTC | CASRGTVRNHEQYF
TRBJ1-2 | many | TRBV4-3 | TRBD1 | TGCGCCAGCAGCCTGGACAGGGCGAACGGCTACACCTTC | CASSLDRANGYTF
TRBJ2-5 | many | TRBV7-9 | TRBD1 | TGTGCCAGCAGCCCTCGGGACAGGGCGCCGGGGGAGACCCAGTACTTC | CASSPRDRAPGETQYF
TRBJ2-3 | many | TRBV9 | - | TGTGCCAGCAGCGTAGGGGTATTCAGGACAGATACGCAGTATTTT | CASSVGVFRTDTQYF
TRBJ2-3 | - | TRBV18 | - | TGTGCCAGCTCACCTGATACAAATACGCAGTATTTT | CASSPDTNTQYF
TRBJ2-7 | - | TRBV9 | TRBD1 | TGTGCCAGCAGCGTAAAACAGGGGCCCGCCTACGAGCAGTACTTC | CASSVKQGPAYEQYF
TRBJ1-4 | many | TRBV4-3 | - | TGCGCCAGCAGCCGCACCCGGGCCGGGGGTTTTAATGAAAAACTGTTTTTT | CASSRTRAGGFNEKLFF
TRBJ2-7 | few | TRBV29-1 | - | TGCAGCGCTGTGACAGGCGGCGTGGTCGAGCAGTACTTC | CSAVTGGVVEQYF
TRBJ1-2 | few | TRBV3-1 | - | TGTGCCAGCAGCCCAAAAGGGGGACGGAGAGTCTTC | CASSPKGGRRVF
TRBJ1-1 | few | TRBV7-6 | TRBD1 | TGTGCCAGCAGCCTAGGGGGCCCCCCGGCTTTCTTT | CASSLGGPPAFF